The clone carrying this T cell receptor (beta chain) is classed as medium-sized. Its antigen is not identified. This specimen belongs to a study of T and B cells in COVID-19 patients. As for the study in general: Recovered patients mostly had mild to moderate COVID-19 managed as outpatients. Of approximately 20 active-infection patients, under 19 carried comorbidities linked to unfavorable COVID-19 outcome. Whole-study results and caveats: Patients with COVID-19 reportedly showed strongly skewed T cell receptor beta variable and joining gene usage.

TRB rearrangements were amplified by multiplex PCR with BIOMED2 TRB-A/B primers. TCRdb reprocessed the multiplex PCR reads with MiXCR, giving one entry per CDR3 protein. The sample records approximately 4,100 distinct CDR3 sequences, around a quarter being singletons. From blood, roughly 250-500 ng of genomic DNA served as TRB template. With 3 bases removed from V and 3 bases from J, the gap between germline ends came to 3 bases. CDR1 SEHNR and CDR2 FQNEAQ come from the germline V gene (reference sequence). CDR3 length equals 11 residues. This clonotype originated in a human donor with active COVID-19. The donor label of this sample is uncertain. The V call is TRBV7-9, the J call TRBJ2-7; D is ambiguous. Specimen: blood. The CDR3 sequence: CASSLNYEQYF. In DNA form, the CDR3 reads TGTGCCAGCAGCTTGAACTACGAGCAGTACTTC.